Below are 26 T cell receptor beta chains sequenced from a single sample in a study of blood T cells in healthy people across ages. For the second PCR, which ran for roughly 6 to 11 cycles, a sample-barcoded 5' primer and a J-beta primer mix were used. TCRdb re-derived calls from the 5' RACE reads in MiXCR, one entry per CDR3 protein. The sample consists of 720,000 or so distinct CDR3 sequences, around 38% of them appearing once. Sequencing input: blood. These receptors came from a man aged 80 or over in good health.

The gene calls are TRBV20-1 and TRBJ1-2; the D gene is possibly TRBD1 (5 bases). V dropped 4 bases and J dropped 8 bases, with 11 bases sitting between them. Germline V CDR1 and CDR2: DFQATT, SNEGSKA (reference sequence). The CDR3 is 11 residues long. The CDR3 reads CSANPGFGYTF. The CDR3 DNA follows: TGCAGTGCTAACCCAGGGTTCGGCTACACCTTC.

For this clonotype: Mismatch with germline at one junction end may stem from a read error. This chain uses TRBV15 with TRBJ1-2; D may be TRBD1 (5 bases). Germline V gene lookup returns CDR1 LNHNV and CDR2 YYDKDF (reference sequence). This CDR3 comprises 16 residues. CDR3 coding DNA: TGTGCCACCAGCACGACCGGGGGTTTTAGGGACTATGGCTGCACCTTC. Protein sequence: CATSTTGGFRDYGCTF.

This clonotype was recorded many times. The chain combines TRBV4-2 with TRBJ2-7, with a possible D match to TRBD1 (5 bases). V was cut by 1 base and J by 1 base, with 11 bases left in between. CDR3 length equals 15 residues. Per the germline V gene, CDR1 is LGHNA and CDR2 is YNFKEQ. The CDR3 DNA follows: TGTGCCAGCAGCCAAGGTCAGGGTGATTCCTACGAGCAGTACTTC. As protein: CASSQGQGDSYEQYF.

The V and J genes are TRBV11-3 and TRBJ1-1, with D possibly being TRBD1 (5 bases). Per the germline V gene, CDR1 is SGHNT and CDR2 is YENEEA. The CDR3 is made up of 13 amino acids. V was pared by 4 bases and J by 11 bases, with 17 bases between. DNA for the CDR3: TGTGCCAGCAGCTCGGGACCGACGGGTGAGGCTTTCTTT. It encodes CASSSGPTGEAFF. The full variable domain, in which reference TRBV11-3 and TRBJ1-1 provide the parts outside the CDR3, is EAGVVQSPRYKIIEKKQPVAFWCNPISGHNTLYWYLQNLGQGPELLIRYENEEAVDDSQLPKDRFSAERLKGVDSTLKIQPAELGDSAVYLCASSSGPTGEAFFGQGTRLTVV.

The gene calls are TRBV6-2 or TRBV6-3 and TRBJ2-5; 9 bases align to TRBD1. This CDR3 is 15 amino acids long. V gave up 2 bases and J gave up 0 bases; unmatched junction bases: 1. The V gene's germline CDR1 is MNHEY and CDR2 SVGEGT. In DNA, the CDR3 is TGTGCCAGCAGTTACGGGACAGGGAACCAAGAGACCCAGTACTTC. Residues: CASSYGTGNQETQYF.

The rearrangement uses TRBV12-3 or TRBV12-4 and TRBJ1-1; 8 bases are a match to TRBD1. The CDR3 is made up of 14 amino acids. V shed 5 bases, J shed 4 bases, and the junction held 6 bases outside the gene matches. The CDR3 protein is CASSRQGMGTEAFF. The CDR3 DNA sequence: TGTGCCAGCAGTCGACAGGGGATGGGCACTGAAGCTTTCTTT.

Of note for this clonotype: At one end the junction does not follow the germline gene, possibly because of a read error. In DNA, the CDR3 is TGTGCCAGCGGTTACGCCGGGACAGGGGGTGGCTATGGCTACACCTTC. It specifies CASGYAGTGGGYGYTF. The chain has TRBV6-5 and TRBJ1-2, with 11 bases fitting TRBD1. Germline CDR1 reads MNHEY; CDR2 reads SVGAGI. The CDR3 is 16 amino acids.

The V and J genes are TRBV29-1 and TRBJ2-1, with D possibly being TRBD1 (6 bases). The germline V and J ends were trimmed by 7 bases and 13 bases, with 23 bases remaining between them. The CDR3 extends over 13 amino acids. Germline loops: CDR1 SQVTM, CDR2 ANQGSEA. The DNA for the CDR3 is TGCAGCGCCTTAGACAGGCAGAAAAACATTCAGTTCTTC. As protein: CSALDRQKNIQFF.

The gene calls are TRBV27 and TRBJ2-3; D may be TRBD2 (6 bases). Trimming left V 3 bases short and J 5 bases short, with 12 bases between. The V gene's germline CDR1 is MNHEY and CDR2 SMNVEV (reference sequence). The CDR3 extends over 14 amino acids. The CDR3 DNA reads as TGTGCCAGCAGTTTTAGGGGCGGGATAGATACGCAGTATTTT. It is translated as CASSFRGGIDTQYF.

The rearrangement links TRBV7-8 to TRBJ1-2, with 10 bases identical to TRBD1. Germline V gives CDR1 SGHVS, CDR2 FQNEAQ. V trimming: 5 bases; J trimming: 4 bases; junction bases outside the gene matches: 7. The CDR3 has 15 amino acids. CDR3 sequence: CASSRQGAGSYGYTF. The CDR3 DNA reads TGTGCCAGCAGCCGACAGGGGGCGGGGAGCTATGGCTACACCTTC.

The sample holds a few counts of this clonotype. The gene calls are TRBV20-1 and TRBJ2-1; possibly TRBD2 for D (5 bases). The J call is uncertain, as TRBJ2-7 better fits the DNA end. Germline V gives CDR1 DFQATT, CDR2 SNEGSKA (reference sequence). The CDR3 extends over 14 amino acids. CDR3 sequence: CSAAAESSYNEQYF. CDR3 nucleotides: TGCAGTGCAGCGGCAGAAAGCTCCTACAATGAGCAGTACTTC.

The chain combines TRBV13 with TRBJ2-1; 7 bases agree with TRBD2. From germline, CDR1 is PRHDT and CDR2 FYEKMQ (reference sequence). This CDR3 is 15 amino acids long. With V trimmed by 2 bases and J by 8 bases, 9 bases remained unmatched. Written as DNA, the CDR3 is TGTGCCAGCAGCTTAAGCACCGGCCGGGGGGATGAGCAGTTCTTC. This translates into CASSLSTGRGDEQFF. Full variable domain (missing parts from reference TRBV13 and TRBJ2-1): AAGVIQSPRHLIKEKRETATLKCYPIPRHDTVYWYQQGPGQDPQFLISFYEKMQSDKGSIPDRFSAQQFSDYHSELNMSSLELGDSALYFCASSLSTGRGDEQFFGPGTRLTVL.

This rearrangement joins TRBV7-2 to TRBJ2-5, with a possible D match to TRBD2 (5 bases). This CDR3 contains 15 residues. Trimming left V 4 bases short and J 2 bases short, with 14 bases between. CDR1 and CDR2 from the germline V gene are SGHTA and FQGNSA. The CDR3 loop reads CASSYGGSGQETQYF. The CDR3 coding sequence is TGTGCCAGCAGCTACGGTGGGAGTGGGCAAGAGACCCAGTACTTC.

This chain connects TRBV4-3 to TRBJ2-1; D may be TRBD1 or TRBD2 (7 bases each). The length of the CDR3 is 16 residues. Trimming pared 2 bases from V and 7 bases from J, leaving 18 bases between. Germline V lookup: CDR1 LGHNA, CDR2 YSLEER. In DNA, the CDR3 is TGCGCCAGCAGCCAATTAGGACCAGGGGGGGGGAATGAGCAGTTCTTC. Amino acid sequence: CASSQLGPGGGNEQFF.

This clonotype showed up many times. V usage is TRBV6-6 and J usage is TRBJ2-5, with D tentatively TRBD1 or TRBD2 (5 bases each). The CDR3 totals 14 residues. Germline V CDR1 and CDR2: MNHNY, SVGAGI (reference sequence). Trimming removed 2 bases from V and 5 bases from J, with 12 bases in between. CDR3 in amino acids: CASSYGGREETQYF. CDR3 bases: TGTGCCAGCAGTTACGGTGGCAGGGAGGAGACCCAGTACTTC.

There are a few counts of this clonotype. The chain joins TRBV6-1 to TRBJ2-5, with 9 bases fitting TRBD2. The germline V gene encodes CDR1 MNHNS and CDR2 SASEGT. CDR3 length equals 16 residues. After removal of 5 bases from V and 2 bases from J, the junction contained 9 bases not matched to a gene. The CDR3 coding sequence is TGTGCCAGCAGTTTGGGCGGGAGCGGGGGGCAAGAGACCCAGTACTTC. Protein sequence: CASSLGGSGGQETQYF.

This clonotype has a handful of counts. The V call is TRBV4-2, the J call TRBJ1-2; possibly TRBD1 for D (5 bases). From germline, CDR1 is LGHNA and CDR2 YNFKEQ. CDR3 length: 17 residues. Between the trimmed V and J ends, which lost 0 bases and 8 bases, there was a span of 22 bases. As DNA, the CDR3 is TGTGCCAGCAGCCAAGATCTCCTTGGGGCCCTCCGGAAAGGCTACACCTTC. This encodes CASSQDLLGALRKGYTF.

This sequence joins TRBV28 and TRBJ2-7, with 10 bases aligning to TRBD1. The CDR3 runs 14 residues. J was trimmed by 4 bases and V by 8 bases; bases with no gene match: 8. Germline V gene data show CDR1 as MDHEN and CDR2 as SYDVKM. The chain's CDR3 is CASLGDRGNYEQYF. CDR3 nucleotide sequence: TGTGCCAGCCTCGGGGACAGGGGTAATTACGAGCAGTACTTC.

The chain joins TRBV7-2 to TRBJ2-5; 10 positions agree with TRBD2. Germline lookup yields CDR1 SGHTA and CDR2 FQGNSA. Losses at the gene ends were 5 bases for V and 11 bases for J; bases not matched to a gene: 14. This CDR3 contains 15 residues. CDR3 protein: CASSLGTSVYNEQYF. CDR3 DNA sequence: TGTGCCAGCAGCCTCGGGACTAGCGTCTACAATGAGCAGTACTTC.

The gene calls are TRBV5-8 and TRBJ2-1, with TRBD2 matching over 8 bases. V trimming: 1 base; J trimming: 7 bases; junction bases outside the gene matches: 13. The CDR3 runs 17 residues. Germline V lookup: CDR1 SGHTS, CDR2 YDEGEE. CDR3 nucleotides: TGTGCCAGCAGCTTGCCTTTCTCCAGCGGGGGAGAGAATGAGCAGTTCTTC. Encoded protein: CASSLPFSSGGENEQFF.

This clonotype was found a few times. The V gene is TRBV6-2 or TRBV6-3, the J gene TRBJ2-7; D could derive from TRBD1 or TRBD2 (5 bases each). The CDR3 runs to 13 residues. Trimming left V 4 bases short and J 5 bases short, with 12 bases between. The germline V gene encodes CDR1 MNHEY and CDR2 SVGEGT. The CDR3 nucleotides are TGTGCCAGCAGTTTCGCCGGGGCAAACGAGCAGTACTTC. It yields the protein CASSFAGANEQYF.

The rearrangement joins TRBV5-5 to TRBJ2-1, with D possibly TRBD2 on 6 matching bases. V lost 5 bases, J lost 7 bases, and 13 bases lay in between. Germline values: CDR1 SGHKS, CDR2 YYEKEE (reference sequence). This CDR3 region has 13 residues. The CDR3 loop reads CASRPSGGNEQFF. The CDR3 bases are TGTGCCAGCAGACCCTCCGGGGGTAATGAGCAGTTCTTC.

The CDR3, as DNA: TGTGCCAGCAGCTTAACAGGGGGCAAGGGGAATGAGCAGTTCTTC. It codes for CASSLTGGKGNEQFF. The chain carries TRBV7-9 and TRBJ2-1, with TRBD1 matching over 9 bases. The length of the CDR3 is 15 residues. Germline V lookup: CDR1 SEHNR, CDR2 FQNEAQ (reference sequence). With V trimmed by 2 bases and J by 7 bases, 6 bases remained unmatched.

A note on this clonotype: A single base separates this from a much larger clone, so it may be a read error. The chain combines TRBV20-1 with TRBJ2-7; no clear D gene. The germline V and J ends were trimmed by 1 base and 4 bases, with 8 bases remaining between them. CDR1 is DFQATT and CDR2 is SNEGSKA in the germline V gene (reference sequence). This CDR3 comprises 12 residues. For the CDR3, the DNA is TGCAGTGCTAGAGTTGGACGATACGAGCAGTACTTC. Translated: CSARVGRYEQYF.

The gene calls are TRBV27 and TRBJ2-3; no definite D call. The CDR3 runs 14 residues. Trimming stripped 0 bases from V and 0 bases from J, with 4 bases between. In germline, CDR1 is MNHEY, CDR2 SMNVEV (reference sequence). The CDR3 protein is CASSLSQSTDTQYF. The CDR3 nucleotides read TGTGCCAGCAGTTTATCCCAAAGCACAGATACGCAGTATTTT.

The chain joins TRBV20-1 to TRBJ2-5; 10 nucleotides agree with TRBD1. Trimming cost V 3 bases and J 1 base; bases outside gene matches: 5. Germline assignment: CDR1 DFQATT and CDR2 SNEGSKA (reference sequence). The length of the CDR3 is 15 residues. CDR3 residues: CSASGDRGVQETQYF. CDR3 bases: TGCAGTGCTAGTGGGGACAGGGGTGTCCAAGAGACCCAGTACTTC.